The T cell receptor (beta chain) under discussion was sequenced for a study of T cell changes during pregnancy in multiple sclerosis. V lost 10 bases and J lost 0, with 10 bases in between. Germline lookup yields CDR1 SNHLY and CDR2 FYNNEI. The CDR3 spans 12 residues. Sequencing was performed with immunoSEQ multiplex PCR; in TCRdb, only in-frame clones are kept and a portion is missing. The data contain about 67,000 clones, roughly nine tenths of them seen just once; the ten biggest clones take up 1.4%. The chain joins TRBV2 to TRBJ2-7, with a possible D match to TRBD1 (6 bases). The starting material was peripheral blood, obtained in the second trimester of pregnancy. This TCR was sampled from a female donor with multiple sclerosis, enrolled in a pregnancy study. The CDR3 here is CATGQISYEQYF. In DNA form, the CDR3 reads TGTGCCACCGGACAGATCTCCTACGAGCAGTACTTC. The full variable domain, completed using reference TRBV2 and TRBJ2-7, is EPEVTQTPSHQVTQMGQEVILRCVPISNHLYFYWYRQILGQKVEFLVSFYNNEISEKSEIFDDQFSVERPDGSNFTLKIRSTKLEDSAMYFCATGQISYEQYFGPGTRLTVT.